This is a list of T cell receptor beta chains from one sample in a study of blood T cell repertoires in COVID-19. Only in-frame clones appear in the TCRdb table, and some are missing; sequencing was by immunoSEQ multiplex PCR. Among some 330,000 clones, about 92% were seen once, and the ten largest hold about 18%. Material: PBMCs or T cells enriched from blood (not recorded which). The origin of the receptors is a woman under 40 who had recovered from COVID-19. The CDR3 runs from the conserved cysteine through the conserved F or W. The D gene is left open where the match is weak. Expanded clones are given a class, and other clones once, few, many or no size at all.

>TRBV5-4|NA|once|TRBJ1-2
TGTGCCAGCTCTGCGGGGGGGGATGGCTACACCTTC
CASSAGGDGYTF
>TRBV14|NA|NA|TRBJ2-3
TGTGCCAGCAGCCCTGGAGTGGGGGCGCGGACAGATACGCAGTATTTT
CASSPGVGARTDTQYF
>TRBV19|NA|NA|TRBJ2-1
TGTGCCAGTAGTATAGGTTCACAGCCAAGGTACAATGAGCAGTTCTTC
CASSIGSQPRYNEQFF
>TRBV10-3|NA|NA|TRBJ1-3
TGTGCCATCAGCCCCGGCAGGGCTGGAAACACCATATATTTT
CAISPGRAGNTIYF
>TRBV6-5|TRBD1|NA|TRBJ2-7
TGTGCCAGCAGTTACCGGACAGGTAAACCCTACGAGCAGTACTTC
CASSYRTGKPYEQYF
>TRBV12-3/TRBV12-4|TRBD1|NA|TRBJ2-7
TGTGCCAGCAGTCGACAGGGGTACGAGCAGTACTTC
CASSRQGYEQYF
>TRBV7-2|TRBD1|NA|TRBJ1-2
TGTGCCAGCAGCTATCCGGGACAGGGACAGACTCTTGGCACCTTC
CASSYPGQGQTLGTF
>TRBV30|TRBD2|NA|TRBJ2-5
TGTGCCTGGAGCGCTAACGGACTAGCGGGAGACCAAGAGACCCAGTACTTC
CAWSANGLAGDQETQYF
>TRBV5-5|NA|NA|TRBJ1-3
TGTGCCAGCAGCTATTATGTCCTCTCTGGAAACACCATATATTTT
CASSYYVLSGNTIYF
>TRBV15|NA|NA|TRBJ2-6
TGTGCCACCAGCTCAGGGTCTGGGGCCAACGTCCTGACTTTC
CATSSGSGANVLTF
>TRBV19|TRBD1|NA|TRBJ2-7
TGTGCCAGTAGTATCCCCGGACAGGGGCCCTACGAGCAGTACTTC
CASSIPGQGPYEQYF
>TRBV10-3|TRBD1|NA|TRBJ1-2
TGTGCCATCAGTGTTGGGACAGGGGGCTCCTATGGCTACACCTTC
CAISVGTGGSYGYTF
>TRBV12-3/TRBV12-4|NA|NA|TRBJ2-2
TGTGCCAGCAGTTCATATAGGGGCGGGGAGCTGTTTTTT
CASSSYRGGELFF
>TRBV12-2|NA|NA|TRBJ1-2
TGTGCAAGTCGCTCCCGGACAGTTCACTATGGCTACACCTTC
CASRSRTVHYGYTF
>TRBV29-1|TRBD1|NA|TRBJ2-7
TGCAGCGTCCCAAAGGGGGCAGGGTTCGACGAGCAGTACTTC
CSVPKGAGFDEQYF
>TRBV6-2/TRBV6-3|NA|NA|TRBJ1-5
TGTGCCAGCAGCCGGGGCGGGGGGCCCCGTCTGCCCCAGCATTTT
CASSRGGGPRLPQHF
>TRBV7-2|NA|NA|TRBJ2-1
TGTGCCAGCAGCACCCTAGGGGGACGCTCCTACAATGAGCAGTTCTTC
CASSTLGGRSYNEQFF
>TRBV29-1|TRBD1|NA|TRBJ2-3
TGCAGCGTTGTCCAAGGGGGCGCAGATACGCAGTATTTT
CSVVQGGADTQYF
>TRBV2|TRBD1|NA|TRBJ2-1
TGTGCCAACCGACAGGGTGCTGTCGATGAGCAGTTCTTC
CANRQGAVDEQFF
>TRBV4-1|NA|NA|TRBJ1-1
TGCGCCAGCAGCCCCACGGGGTTCGACGGGAACCAAGCTTTCTTT
CASSPTGFDGNQAFF
>TRBV12-3/TRBV12-4|NA|NA|TRBJ2-5
TGTGCCTCCACCAGGGAGACCCAGTACTTC
CASTRETQYF
>TRBV7-2|NA|NA|TRBJ1-2
TGTGCCAGCAGCTTAGATTCAGGGCCCTATGGCTACACCTTC
CASSLDSGPYGYTF
>TRBV7-8|NA|NA|TRBJ2-1
TGTGCCAGCAGCTTAGTGTTCTATGAGCAGTTCTTC
CASSLVFYEQFF
>TRBV5-1|TRBD1|NA|TRBJ1-5
TGCGCCAGCAGCTTGGGGGACAGGGGAGATCAGCCCCAGCATTTT
CASSLGDRGDQPQHF
>TRBV6-2/TRBV6-3|NA|NA|TRBJ2-3
TGTGCCAGCAGTTATCTCCCGCTGAATCTGGGGGGTCCTACGCAGTATTTT
CASSYLPLNLGGPTQYF
>TRBV10-3|NA|NA|TRBJ1-4
TGTGCCATCAGTGAGTCAAGGACTAAGGACGGAAAACTGTTTTTT
CAISESRTKDGKLFF
>TRBV11-3|NA|once|TRBJ2-1
TGTGCCAGCAGCTCAGCGGAGGTTGAGCAGTTCTTC
CASSSAEVEQFF
>TRBV4-2|TRBD2|NA|TRBJ2-3
TGTGCCAGCAGCCAAGATCCGGAGGGCTTACGGCGGGAGGAGTTGTCAGATACGCAGTATTTT
CASSQDPEGLRREELSDTQYF
>TRBV5-1|NA|NA|TRBJ1-2
TGCGCCAGCAGCTTGGGACAGGACTATGGCTACACCTTC
CASSLGQDYGYTF
>TRBV28|TRBD1|NA|TRBJ1-3
TGTGCCAGCAGTTTAGGGGGACAGACGTTCTCTGGAAACACCATATATTTT
CASSLGGQTFSGNTIYF
>TRBV7-3|TRBD2|once|TRBJ2-1
TGTGCCAGCAGCGTAAGCGGGGGGAACCATGAGCAGTTCTTC
CASSVSGGNHEQFF
>TRBV28|NA|NA|TRBJ2-7
TGTGCTTCCGCTAGGGGGAGGGGGTACGAGCAGTACTTC
CASARGRGYEQYF
>TRBV27|NA|NA|TRBJ1-5
TGTGCCAGCAGTAAGCTCGGGGGGAATCAGCCCCAGCATTTT
CASSKLGGNQPQHF
>TRBV11-2|NA|NA|TRBJ2-7
TGTGCCAGCAGCTTGGGGGCCTCCTACGAGCAGTACTTC
CASSLGASYEQYF
>TRBV7-3|TRBD1|NA|TRBJ2-6
TGTGCCAGCAGCACCACCGGGACAGGGCTCTCTGGGGCCAACGTCCTGACTTTC
CASSTTGTGLSGANVLTF
>TRBV6-5|TRBD1|NA|TRBJ1-6
TGTGCCAGCAGTTACTCGGGACAGGGGATTTTGTCACCCCTCCACTTT
CASSYSGQGILSPLHF
>TRBV10-2|TRBD2|NA|TRBJ2-1
TGCGCCAGCAATACACTAGCGGGAGGGCTGACCAATGAGCAGTTCTTC
CASNTLAGGLTNEQFF
>TRBV7-3|NA|NA|TRBJ2-6
TGTGCCAGCAGTCGAATAGCCTCTGGGGCCAACGTCCTGACTTTC
CASSRIASGANVLTF
>TRBV2|TRBD2|few|TRBJ2-3
TGTGCCAGCAGTGAGTGGGGGACTAGCGGGCTGACAGATACGCAGTATTTT
CASSEWGTSGLTDTQYF
>TRBV3-1/TRBV3-2|TRBD1|once|TRBJ2-7
TGTGCCAGCAGCCAGAACCCGGGACAGGGACACGAGCAGTACTTC
CASSQNPGQGHEQYF
>TRBV2|NA|NA|TRBJ1-1
TGTGCCAGCTGCCGACAGCCGAACACTGAAGCTTTCTTT
CASCRQPNTEAFF
>TRBV6-2/TRBV6-3|NA|NA|TRBJ2-5
TGTGCCAGCAGTCCGTCGAGCGGACAGACCCAGTACTTC
CASSPSSGQTQYF
>TRBV19|NA|NA|TRBJ1-5
TGTGCCAGTAGTACGGGACTGAATAGCAATCAGCCCCAGCATTTT
CASSTGLNSNQPQHF
>TRBV29-1|NA|NA|TRBJ1-3
TGCAGCGTGGGGGACTTCGTCGGAAACACCATATATTTT
CSVGDFVGNTIYF
>TRBV5-5|TRBD1|NA|TRBJ1-5
TGTGCCCACAGGGGCCAGCCCCAGCATTTT
CAHRGQPQHF
>TRBV9|TRBD2|once|TRBJ2-7
TGTGCCTCCGCTGGGGGGGGAGTCAAAACCTACGAGCAGTACTTC
CASAGGGVKTYEQYF
>TRBV5-1|TRBD2|NA|TRBJ2-5
TGCGCCAGCAGACCGGAGCTAGCGGTTCAGGGGACCCAGTACTTC
CASRPELAVQGTQYF
>TRBV3-1/TRBV3-2|TRBD1|NA|TRBJ2-3
TGTGCCAGCAGCCAAGATAGGGGGCGACACCAACCTAGCACAGATACGCAGTATTTT
CASSQDRGRHQPSTDTQYF
>TRBV7-2|TRBD1|once|TRBJ2-5
TGTGCCAGCAGCTTCACAGGGGCAGAGACCCAGTACTTC
CASSFTGAETQYF
>TRBV4-2|TRBD2|NA|TRBJ2-7
TGTGCCAGCAGCCAAGAAGGAACTAGCGGATCCTACGAGCAGTACTTC
CASSQEGTSGSYEQYF
>TRBV27|NA|NA|TRBJ2-4
TGTGCCAGCAGTTCCCTTAGCGGACTAGCCAAAAACATTCAGTACTTC
CASSSLSGLAKNIQYF
>TRBV29-1|NA|NA|TRBJ2-1
TGCAGCGGTCGTGGACTGTCCAATGAGCAGTTCTTC
CSGRGLSNEQFF
>TRBV3-1/TRBV3-2|NA|NA|TRBJ1-6
TGTGCCAGCAGCTTTGGACTATCCAACTCACCCCTCCACTTT
CASSFGLSNSPLHF
>TRBV28|TRBD2|NA|TRBJ2-3
TGTGCCAGCAGTTTCCTCCTAGACTTGACTAGCGGGGGGACGGCAGATACGCAGTATTTT
CASSFLLDLTSGGTADTQYF
>TRBV9|NA|NA|TRBJ2-3
TGTGCCAGCAGCGTAGAGGTTGCGGGAAGCACAGATACGCAGTATTTT
CASSVEVAGSTDTQYF
>TRBV7-2|NA|NA|TRBJ1-3
TGTGCCAGCAGCTCGGGGGTCGCGCACTCTGGAAACACCATATATTTT
CASSSGVAHSGNTIYF
>TRBV13|TRBD1|NA|TRBJ2-5
TGTGCCAGCAGCCCCCAGGACAGGGGTTTTCAAGAGACCCAGTACTTC
CASSPQDRGFQETQYF
>TRBV6-5|NA|NA|TRBJ1-5
TGTGCCAGCAGTTACTCCCGCCTCTACCAGCCCCAGCATTTT
CASSYSRLYQPQHF
>TRBV27|TRBD2|NA|TRBJ2-5
TGTGCCAGCAGTTTAGTCGGGGAGGGGACCCAGTACTTC
CASSLVGEGTQYF